The next 31 T cell receptor beta chains were all read from a single sample in a study of cytomegalovirus exposure and HLA in healthy donors. In the PCR, 60 Vbeta and 13 Jbeta primers were used. Clones were read by immunoSEQ multiplex PCR, and TCRdb kept only the in-frame ones, dropping some. This table has under 200,000 clones, 65% to 70% appearing once. Material: PBMCs. The receptors stem from a woman aged 18-30 years in good health and CMV-seropositive.

The genes are TRBV28 and TRBJ2-7; TRBD2 matches 12 bases. The CDR3 is made up of 14 amino acids. Germline loops: CDR1 MDHEN, CDR2 SYDVKM. Germline trimming cut 2 bases from V and 8 bases from J; bases unmatched to any gene: 4. CDR3 DNA sequence: TGTGCCAGCAGTTTACCTAGCGGGAGGGCCCAGCAGTACTTC. This translates into CASSLPSGRAQQYF.

Only a few counts were recorded for this clone. J is TRBJ2-3 and V is TRBV5-6; 10 nucleotides agree with TRBD1. The CDR3 runs to 15 residues. Germline CDR1 reads SGHDT; CDR2 reads YYEEEE. V was clipped by 2 bases and J by 5 bases; unmatched bases: 5. As DNA, the CDR3 is TGTGCCAGCAGCTTTAGGGGACAGGGGAGAGATACGCAGTATTTT. Its protein product is CASSFRGQGRDTQYF.

In this sample, this clone turned up once. The chain joins TRBV18 to TRBJ2-7, with 7 bases matching TRBD2. V lost 4 bases to trimming and J lost 5 bases; unmatched junction nucleotides: 20. The CDR3 runs to 18 residues. From germline, CDR1 is KGHSH and CDR2 LQKENI. As DNA, the CDR3 is TGTGCCAGCTCACGCAGTCGGGCTAGCGGCACGGGGGGTGACGAGCAGTACTTC. It yields the protein CASSRSRASGTGGDEQYF.

V and J are TRBV7-2 and TRBJ2-5, with 7 nucleotides matching TRBD1. This CDR3 contains 15 residues. V gave up 2 bases and J gave up 5 bases; unmatched junction bases: 8. Per germline, CDR1 SGHTA and CDR2 FQGNSA. CDR3 sequence (DNA): TGTGCCAGCAGCTTAAACAGGGGAGTGCGGGAGACCCAGTACTTC. Protein: CASSLNRGVRETQYF.

This clone occurred once. The chain uses TRBV5-1 and TRBJ2-5; maybe TRBD1 (5 bases). The germline V gene has CDR1 SGHRS and CDR2 YFSETQ. This CDR3 is 12 amino acids long. Between the trimmed V and J ends, which lost 5 bases and 5 bases, there was a span of 10 bases. The CDR3 is CASRLKGETQYF. CDR3 DNA sequence: TGCGCCAGCAGATTGAAGGGGGAGACCCAGTACTTC.

The V and J genes are TRBV5-1 and TRBJ2-7; weak D call: TRBD1 (5 bases). The CDR3 loop spans 15 amino acids. Trimming took off 1 base at V and 7 bases at J, with 18 bases between the two ends. Germline V gives CDR1 SGHRS, CDR2 YFSETQ. CDR3 amino acids: CASSLPREPPREQYF. CDR3 DNA: TGCGCCAGCAGCTTGCCCAGGGAACCCCCTCGGGAGCAGTACTTC.

V gene TRBV29-1 combines with J gene TRBJ2-7; the D gene is possibly TRBD1 (5 bases). Germline-derived CDR1 and CDR2 are SQVTM and ANQGSEA. V lost 2 bases, J lost 1 base, and 12 bases lay in between. There are 14 residues in the CDR3. In DNA form, the CDR3 reads TGCAGCGTTGAACCCGCGGCAGGGTCCTACGAGCAGTACTTC. This gives the protein CSVEPAAGSYEQYF.

This chain uses TRBV7-9 with TRBJ2-3, with D perhaps matching TRBD1 (6 bases). Germline lookup yields CDR1 SEHNR and CDR2 FQNEAQ (reference sequence). Trimming pared 7 bases from V and 4 bases from J, leaving 18 bases between. This CDR3 region has 15 residues. The CDR3 here is CASKAETGVSDTQYF. Written as DNA, the CDR3 is TGTGCCAGCAAAGCGGAGACAGGTGTTTCAGATACGCAGTATTTT.

The chain recombines TRBV7-2 with TRBJ2-1, with D possibly TRBD2 on 7 matching bases. CDR1 is SGHTA and CDR2 is FQGNSA in the germline V gene. The CDR3 loop spans 15 amino acids. Between the trimmed V and J ends, which lost 7 bases and 4 bases, there was a span of 17 bases. CDR3 region: CASTEGGAGYNEQFF. The CDR3 nucleotides are TGTGCCAGCACCGAAGGGGGGGCTGGGTACAATGAGCAGTTCTTC.

The chain is built from TRBV6-6 and TRBJ1-1; a possible D gene is TRBD1 (5 bases). The CDR3 covers 15 residues. The germline V and J ends were trimmed by 4 bases and 4 bases, with 16 bases remaining between them. Germline loops: CDR1 MNHNY, CDR2 SVGAGI (reference sequence). CDR3 bases: TGTGCCAGCAGTTGGAATGGATTTAGGGGCACTGAAGCTTTCTTT. Protein product: CASSWNGFRGTEAFF.

Only a few counts were recorded for this clone. The rearrangement joins TRBV7-9 to TRBJ1-2; TRBD1 aligns across 11 bases. J was trimmed by 4 bases and V by 1 base; bases with no gene match: 8. This CDR3 has 17 residues. The germline gives CDR1 SEHNR, CDR2 FQNEAQ (reference sequence). The CDR3 DNA reads TGTGCCAGCAGCTTAGAGGGGACAGGGGGTGCGAGCTATGGCTACACCTTC. This codes for CASSLEGTGGASYGYTF.

This clone was detected only once. V gene TRBV5-4 combines with J gene TRBJ1-2, with D tentatively TRBD1 (5 bases). Germline V CDR1 and CDR2: SGHNT, YYREEE (reference sequence). The CDR3 has 15 residues. V was pared by 0 bases and J by 4 bases, with 13 bases between. Here the CDR3 reads CASSLAPREAYGYTF. The CDR3 DNA follows: TGTGCCAGCAGCTTGGCGCCCAGGGAAGCCTATGGCTACACCTTC.

V is TRBV18 and J is TRBJ1-5; unclear D gene. Germline CDR1 is KGHSH and CDR2 is LQKENI. Trimming took off 2 bases at V and 6 bases at J, with 11 bases between the two ends. The CDR3 length is 14 residues. In nucleotides, the CDR3 is TGTGCCAGCTCACCATTGGAGGGCGGTCAGCCCCAGCATTTT. Encoded protein: CASSPLEGGQPQHF.

This chain joins TRBV4-3 and TRBJ1-6; possible D gene TRBD1, 6 bases. Germline assignment: CDR1 LGHNA and CDR2 YSLEER. The CDR3 is made up of 16 amino acids. V was shortened by 0 bases and J by 6 bases, with 12 bases between the two germline ends. The CDR3 bases are TGCGCCAGCAGCCAAGATCCCTCAGGGGTTAATTCACCCCTCCACTTT. Translation: CASSQDPSGVNSPLHF.

This chain uses TRBV28 with TRBJ1-5; 9 bases agree with TRBD1. V was pared by 8 bases and J by 5 bases, with 10 bases of the junction left unmatched. CDR1 is MDHEN, CDR2 SYDVKM, per germline. This CDR3 is built from 15 residues. The CDR3 protein is CASASGQGKDQPQHF. The CDR3 DNA reads TGTGCCAGCGCATCGGGACAGGGCAAAGATCAGCCCCAGCATTTT.

The V gene is TRBV28, the J gene TRBJ2-2; possibly TRBD2 for D (6 bases). V dropped 2 bases and J dropped 6 bases, with 16 bases sitting between them. This CDR3 comprises 16 residues. The germline V gene has CDR1 MDHEN and CDR2 SYDVKM. The CDR3 bases are TGTGCCAGCAGTTTAGCCTCGCGGGGTGCGGCCGGGGAGCTGTTTTTT. This encodes CASSLASRGAAGELFF.

V gene TRBV7-8 combines with J gene TRBJ1-4; the D gene is possibly TRBD1 (5 bases). This CDR3 is built from 15 residues. V was shortened by 5 bases and J by 2 bases, with 12 bases between the two germline ends. Germline V lookup: CDR1 SGHVS, CDR2 FQNEAQ. The CDR3 nucleotides read TGTGCCAGCAGCCCTCGGACAATGACTAATGAAAAACTGTTTTTT. Translation gives CASSPRTMTNEKLFF.

The genes are TRBV7-2 and TRBJ1-6; D not certain. From germline, CDR1 is SGHTA and CDR2 FQGNSA. V was trimmed by 6 bases and J by 8 bases, leaving 17 bases between them. The CDR3 is made up of 15 amino acids. CDR3 DNA sequence: TGTGCCAGCAGTTTTAACCCCCTTATAGATTCACCCCTCCACTTT. Its protein is CASSFNPLIDSPLHF.

The chain is built from TRBV7-6 and TRBJ1-2; 9 positions agree with TRBD1. This CDR3 has 15 amino acids. Trimming cost V 5 bases and J 2 bases; bases outside gene matches: 6. In germline, CDR1 is SGHVS, CDR2 FNYEAQ. This CDR3 reads CASSPGQGFNYGYTF. In DNA form, the CDR3 reads TGTGCCAGCAGCCCAGGACAGGGGTTCAACTATGGCTACACCTTC.

V is TRBV6-5 and J is TRBJ2-5; D is perhaps TRBD1 (5 bases). CDR3 size: 16 residues. The germline V gene has CDR1 MNHEY and CDR2 SVGAGI. V gave up 2 bases and J gave up 0 bases, with 13 bases separating them. The CDR3 is CASSYGTGADQETQYF. CDR3 DNA: TGTGCCAGCAGTTACGGTACAGGCGCGGACCAAGAGACCCAGTACTTC.

J is TRBJ1-2 and V is TRBV6-6; 8 nucleotides agree with TRBD1. The ends lost 6 bases at V and 9 bases at J; junction bases unmatched: 6. This CDR3 spans 12 amino acids. Germline V gives CDR1 MNHNY, CDR2 SVGAGI (reference sequence). CDR3 DNA: TGTGCCAGCAGCCGGGACAGGATAAGCTACACCTTC. Encoded protein: CASSRDRISYTF.

The table lists this clone with a few counts. The V and J genes are TRBV7-2 and TRBJ2-1, with D uncertain. The ends were cut back, 6 bases at V and 8 bases at J, with 8 bases in the middle. The CDR3 loop spans 11 amino acids. Germline V lookup: CDR1 SGHTA, CDR2 FQGNSA. The CDR3: CASSQEYEQFF. The CDR3 DNA reads as TGTGCCAGCAGTCAAGAGTATGAGCAGTTCTTC.

J is TRBJ1-1 and V is TRBV7-9, with a tentative D call TRBD1 (6 bases). Germline-derived CDR1 and CDR2 are SEHNR and FQNEAQ (reference sequence). V lost 1 base and J lost 5, with 17 bases in between. The CDR3 contains 16 residues. CDR3 nucleotides: TGTGCCAGCAGCTTAGACCCCGGGGGGGGCTGGACTGAAGCTTTCTTT. This gives the protein CASSLDPGGGWTEAFF.

This chain joins TRBV7-2 and TRBJ2-1; 7 bases line up with TRBD2. The germline gives CDR1 SGHTA, CDR2 FQGNSA. Trimming cost V 3 bases and J 7 bases; bases outside gene matches: 6. CDR3 length equals 14 residues. The CDR3 loop reads CASSFNMGGNEQFF. Here the CDR3 DNA reads TGTGCCAGCAGCTTTAATATGGGGGGGAATGAGCAGTTCTTC.

Comment on this clone: A junction end diverges from the germline sequence, so it may reflect a read error. Other DNA variants within this sample encode the same CDR3. This rearrangement joins TRBV25-1 to TRBJ1-6; tentatively, D is TRBD1 (6 bases). The CDR3 consists of 17 residues. Germline V gene sequence: CDR1 MGHDK, CDR2 SYGVNS. The CDR3 nucleotides read TGTGCCAGCAGTGCGACTTCCGGGACACCCTATAATTCCCCCCTCCACTTT. This codes for CASSATSGTPYNSPLHF.

The V and J genes are TRBV7-8 and TRBJ1-4; 10 bases agree with TRBD1. The V gene's germline CDR1 is SGHVS and CDR2 FQNEAQ. Trimming at V came to 1 base and at J to 6 bases, leaving 5 bases not matched to a gene. The CDR3 covers 16 residues. The CDR3 protein is CASSLVIGTGDEKLFF. In DNA, the CDR3 is TGTGCCAGCAGCTTAGTAATAGGGACAGGGGATGAAAAACTGTTTTTT.

V is TRBV2 and J is TRBJ2-7, with D possibly TRBD1 on 6 matching bases. V lost 7 bases and J lost 6, with 16 bases in between. The CDR3 covers 13 residues. From germline, CDR1 is SNHLY and CDR2 FYNNEI. CDR3 nucleotide sequence: TGTGCCAGCATCCAGGGGTTGGGGTCCGAGCAGTACTTC. Encoded protein: CASIQGLGSEQYF.

The chain joins TRBV27 to TRBJ1-5; D is possibly TRBD1 (6 bases). Trimming stripped 3 bases from V and 6 bases from J, with 12 bases between. This CDR3 has 14 residues. The germline CDR1 and CDR2 sequences are MNHEY and SMNVEV (reference sequence). In DNA form, the CDR3 reads TGTGCCAGCAGTTTGGGGGGGCCCGGTCAGCCCCAGCATTTT. It encodes CASSLGGPGQPQHF.

The V and J genes are TRBV27 and TRBJ2-7; tentatively, D is TRBD2 (5 bases). With 4 bases removed from V and 2 bases from J, the gap between germline ends came to 15 bases. The length of the CDR3 is 15 residues. The germline V gene encodes CDR1 MNHEY and CDR2 SMNVEV (reference sequence). CDR3 protein: CASSSALGDTYEQYF. The CDR3 nucleotides are TGTGCCAGCAGTTCCGCACTAGGTGACACCTACGAGCAGTACTTC.

The chain carries TRBV7-9 and TRBJ2-7; TRBD2 matches at 11 bases. V shed 6 bases and J 4 bases; nucleotides not matched to a gene: 2. Germline values: CDR1 SEHNR, CDR2 FQNEAQ (reference sequence). CDR3 length: 13 residues. CDR3 in DNA: TGTGCCAGCAGGACTAGCGGGATATACGAGCAGTACTTC. This sequence encodes CASRTSGIYEQYF.

The chain carries TRBV4-3 and TRBJ1-2, with D tentatively TRBD1 (5 bases). This CDR3 is 15 amino acids long. From germline, CDR1 is LGHNA and CDR2 YSLEER. V lost 0 bases, J lost 4 bases, and 12 bases lay in between. Here the CDR3 reads CASSQDSTGLYGYTF. The CDR3 bases are TGCGCCAGCAGCCAAGATTCGACGGGACTCTATGGCTACACCTTC.